This note documents a single TCR beta chain sequence. The sample originates from a study of brain metastases from non-small cell lung cancer. The repertoire was sequenced with immunoSEQ multiplex PCR; TCRdb's copy has only in-frame clones and lacks some. The sample has over a thousand clones; 88% are singletons. Germline V gives CDR1 SGHDN, CDR2 FVKESK. Trimming cost V 4 bases and J 9 bases, with 13 bases left between them. This CDR3 spans 14 amino acids. Sequencing was performed on tumor-adjacent normal tissue. This chain links TRBV14 with TRBJ1-6; D possibly corresponds to TRBD1 (5 bases). The receptor's source is a donor aged 40 or older with non-small cell lung cancer. The CDR3, as DNA: TGTGCCAGCAGCCCCCTTGGCGGGGCTTCACCCCTCCACTTT. Translation: CASSPLGGASPLHF.